Listed below are T cell receptor beta chains from one sample, sequenced in a study of blood T cells in healthy people across ages. TCRdb used MiXCR to reprocess the 5' RACE reads, holding one entry per CDR3 protein. Of some 1.5 million distinct CDR3 sequences listed, approximately 43% were seen once; the top ten hold about 3.8%. Sequencing was carried out using blood. The receptors originated from a woman between 18 and 29 years old in good health. Each CDR3 is given with its conserved first and last residue. D genes are given only for firm matches. Part of the rows lack a size; the others show once, few, many or a class for expanded clones.

j_call	v_call	d_call	clone_size	cdr3_aa	cdr3_nt
TRBJ2-3	TRBV6-4	TRBD1	NA	CASSGTGGGTDTQYF	TGTGCCAGCAGTGGGACAGGGGGCGGAACAGATACGCAGTATTTT
TRBJ2-1	TRBV20-1	TRBD2	NA	CSARLAGGDNEQFF	TGCAGTGCTAGGTTAGCGGGGGGGGACAATGAGCAGTTCTTC
TRBJ2-7	TRBV3-1	TRBD2	NA	CASSQEAGGLAVSEQYF	TGTGCCAGCAGCCAAGAGGCTGGGGGACTAGCAGTAAGCGAGCAGTACTTC
TRBJ2-5	TRBV20-1	NA	NA	CSARAPGGQETQYF	TGCAGTGCTAGAGCCCCCGGTGGTCAAGAGACCCAGTACTTC
TRBJ2-3	TRBV7-2	TRBD2	many	CASSLKFREVSDTQYF	TGTGCCAGCAGCTTAAAGTTCCGGGAGGTGTCAGATACGCAGTATTTT
TRBJ2-7	TRBV25-1	TRBD1	NA	CASSDRGTEDSYEQYF	TGTGCCAGCAGTGATAGAGGGACAGAGGATTCCTACGAGCAGTACTTC
TRBJ1-4	TRBV25-1	TRBD1	NA	CASSEFAGGGGKLFF	TGTGCCAGCAGTGAATTCGCAGGGGGTGGCGGAAAACTGTTTTTT
TRBJ1-1	TRBV3-1	NA	few	CASSQDWQNTEAFF	TGTGCCAGCAGCCAAGATTGGCAGAACACTGAAGCTTTCTTT
TRBJ1-2	TRBV29-1	NA	NA	CSVLGPYGYTF	TGCAGCGTCCTGGGTCCCTATGGCTACACCTTC
TRBJ2-3	TRBV4-3	TRBD2	NA	CASSPRGSSGRGVDTQYF	TGCGCCAGCAGCCCCAGAGGGTCTAGCGGGAGAGGGGTAGATACGCAGTATTTT
TRBJ2-5	TRBV10-3	NA	NA	CAIGRGNQETQYF	TGTGCCATCGGGAGGGGGAACCAAGAGACCCAGTACTTC
TRBJ1-5	TRBV4-1	NA	NA	CASSEPGQSNQPQHF	TGCGCCAGCAGCGAACCGGGACAAAGCAATCAGCCCCAGCATTTT
TRBJ2-7	TRBV7-2	NA	once	CASSRSGATYEQYF	TGTGCCAGCAGCCGTTCCGGGGCTACCTACGAGCAGTACTTC
TRBJ2-1	TRBV11-2	TRBD2	few	CASSLAPSGSYEQFF	TGTGCCAGCAGCTTAGCACCTAGCGGGAGTTATGAGCAGTTCTTC
TRBJ2-7	TRBV5-1	NA	few	CASSLAEGTEQYF	TGCGCCAGCAGCTTGGCCGAGGGGACCGAGCAGTACTTC
TRBJ1-2	TRBV12-3/TRBV12-4	TRBD1	NA	CASSKVGQGKGYTF	TGTGCCAGCAGTAAGGTGGGACAGGGAAAAGGCTACACCTTC